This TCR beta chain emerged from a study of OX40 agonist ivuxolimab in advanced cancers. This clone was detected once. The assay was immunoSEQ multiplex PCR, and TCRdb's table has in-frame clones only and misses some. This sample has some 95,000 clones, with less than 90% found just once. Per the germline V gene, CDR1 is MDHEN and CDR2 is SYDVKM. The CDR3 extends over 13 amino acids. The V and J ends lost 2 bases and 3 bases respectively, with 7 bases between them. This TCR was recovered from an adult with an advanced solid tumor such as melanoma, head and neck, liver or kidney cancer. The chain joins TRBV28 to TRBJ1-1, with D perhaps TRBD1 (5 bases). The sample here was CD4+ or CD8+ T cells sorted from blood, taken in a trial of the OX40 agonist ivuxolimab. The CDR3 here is CASSLPGDTEAFF. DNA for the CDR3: TGTGCCAGCAGTTTACCGGGGGACACTGAAGCTTTCTTT.